This entry lists 2 T cell receptor beta chains sequenced from one sample in a study of T cell clonotyping in hematopoietic cell transplantation. Some clones are missing from TCRdb's copy, which holds only in-frame ones; the method was immunoSEQ multiplex PCR. The data contain roughly 5,000 clones, about 90% of them seen just once; the ten biggest clones take up under 6%. Sequenced material: peripheral blood mononuclear cells. The receptors here all came from a man in his forties or fifties in good health. Some clones in this sample may be carry-over from other donors' samples.

The chain joins TRBV9 to TRBJ2-1; no firm D call. The V and J ends lost 0 bases and 6 bases respectively, with 7 bases between them. The CDR3 totals 13 residues. The V gene's germline CDR1 is SGDLS and CDR2 YYNGEE. The CDR3 sequence: CASSVATSNEQFF. CDR3 bases: TGTGCCAGCAGCGTAGCTACGAGCAATGAGCAGTTCTTC. Variable domain in full (rest from reference TRBV9 and TRBJ2-1): DSGVTQTPKHLITATGQRVTLRCSPRSGDLSVYWYQQSLDQGLQFLIQYYNGEERAKGNILERFSAQQFPDLHSELNLSSLELGDSALYFCASSVATSNEQFFGPGTRLTVL.

Only one count was recorded for this clone. This chain links TRBV5-1 with TRBJ2-2; D unclear. Deletions cut 2 bases from V and 8 bases from J, with 10 bases between. Germline CDR1 SGHRS, CDR2 YFSETQ. The CDR3 totals 13 residues. CDR3 nucleotide sequence: TGCGCCAGCAGCTTCGTTCAAACGGGGGAGCTGTTTTTT. Translation gives CASSFVQTGELFF.